This T cell receptor (beta chain) was captured in a study of control samples from healthy donors and cancer patients. Measured with immunoSEQ multiplex PCR; TCRdb has only the in-frame clones, and not every one. The table shows around 140,000 clones, with roughly 89% occurring only once. Specimen: blood. The origin of this receptor is a man aged 18 to 30 in good health.

The CDR3 sequence is CASSDGGYTF. The CDR3 DNA sequence: TGTGCCAGCAGTGATGGTGGCTACACCTTC. This rearrangement joins TRBV2 to TRBJ1-2, with D hard to call. The ends were cut back, 3 bases at V and 7 bases at J, with 3 bases in the middle. Germline V gives CDR1 SNHLY, CDR2 FYNNEI. This CDR3 has 10 residues.